This T cell receptor (beta chain) comes out of a study of identical twins. Every donor was a healthy Caucasian. This CDR3 region has 11 residues. Germline assignment: CDR1 SEHNR and CDR2 FQNEAQ (reference sequence). V was shortened by 5 bases and J by 6 bases, with 8 bases between the two germline ends. Template switching introduced a universal primer site, and the cDNA bore unique molecular identifiers. One entry per CDR3 protein results from TCRdb running MiXCR on the 5' RACE reads. The sample carries over 200,000 distinct CDR3 sequences, 10% to 13% recorded once. Sequencing was done on a sample of memory T cells sorted from blood. This rearrangement joins TRBV7-9 to TRBJ2-7; D is unresolved. The source is a man aged 50 to 59 in good health. CDR3 sequence: CASSRVTEQYF. CDR3 in DNA: TGTGCCAGCAGCCGGGTCACCGAGCAGTACTTC.